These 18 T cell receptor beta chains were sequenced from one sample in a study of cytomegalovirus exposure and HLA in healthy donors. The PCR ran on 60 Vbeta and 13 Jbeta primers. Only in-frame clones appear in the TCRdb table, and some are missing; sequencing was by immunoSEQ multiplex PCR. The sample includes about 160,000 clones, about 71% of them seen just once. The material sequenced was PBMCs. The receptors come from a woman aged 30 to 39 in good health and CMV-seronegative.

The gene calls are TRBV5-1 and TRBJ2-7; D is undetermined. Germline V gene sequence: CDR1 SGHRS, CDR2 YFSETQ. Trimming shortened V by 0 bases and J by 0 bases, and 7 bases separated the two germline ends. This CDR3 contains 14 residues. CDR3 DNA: TGCGCCAGCAGCTTGGGTAGCATCTCCTACGAGCAGTACTTC. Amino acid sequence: CASSLGSISYEQYF.

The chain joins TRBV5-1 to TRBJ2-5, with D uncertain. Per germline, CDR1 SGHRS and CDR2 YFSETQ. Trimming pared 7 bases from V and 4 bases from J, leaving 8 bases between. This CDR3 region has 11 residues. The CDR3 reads CASGPGETQYF. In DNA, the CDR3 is TGCGCCAGCGGCCCAGGAGAGACCCAGTACTTC.

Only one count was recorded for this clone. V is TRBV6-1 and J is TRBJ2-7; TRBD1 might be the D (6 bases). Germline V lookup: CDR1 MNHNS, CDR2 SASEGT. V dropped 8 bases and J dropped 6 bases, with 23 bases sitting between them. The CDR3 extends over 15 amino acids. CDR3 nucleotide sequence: TGTGCCAGCGGGAGATTCGGGACATATGCCTCCGAGCAGTACTTC. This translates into CASGRFGTYASEQYF.

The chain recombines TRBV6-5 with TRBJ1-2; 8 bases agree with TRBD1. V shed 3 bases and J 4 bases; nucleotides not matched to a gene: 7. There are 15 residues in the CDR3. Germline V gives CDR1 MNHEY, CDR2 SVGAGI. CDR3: CASSYSGQGFYGYTF. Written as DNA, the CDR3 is TGTGCCAGCAGTTATAGCGGACAGGGATTCTATGGCTACACCTTC.

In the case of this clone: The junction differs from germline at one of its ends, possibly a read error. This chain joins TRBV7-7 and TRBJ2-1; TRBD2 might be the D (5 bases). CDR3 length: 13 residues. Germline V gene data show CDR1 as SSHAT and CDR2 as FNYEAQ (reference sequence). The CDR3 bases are TGTGCTAGCAGCTTAACACTAGTAAATGAGCAGTTCTTC. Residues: CASSLTLVNEQFF.

The CDR3 protein is CASSQENRWAQPQHF. CDR3 bases: TGTGCCAGCAGCCAAGAGAACCGGTGGGCTCAGCCCCAGCATTTT. This chain uses TRBV4-2 with TRBJ1-5, with D unclear. This CDR3 spans 15 amino acids. Trimming cost V 0 bases and J 6 bases, with 12 bases left between them. In germline, CDR1 is LGHNA, CDR2 YNFKEQ.

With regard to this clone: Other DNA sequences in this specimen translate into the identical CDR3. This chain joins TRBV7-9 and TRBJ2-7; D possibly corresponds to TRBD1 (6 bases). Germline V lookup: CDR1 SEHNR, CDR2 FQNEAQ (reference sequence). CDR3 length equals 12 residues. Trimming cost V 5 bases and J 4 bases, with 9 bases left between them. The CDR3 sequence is CASSLQGYEQYF. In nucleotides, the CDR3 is TGTGCCAGCAGCCTACAGGGATACGAGCAGTACTTC.

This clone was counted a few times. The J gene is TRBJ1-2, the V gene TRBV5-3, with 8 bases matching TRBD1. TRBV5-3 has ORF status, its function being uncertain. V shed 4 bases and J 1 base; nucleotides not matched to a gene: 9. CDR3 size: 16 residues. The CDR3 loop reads CARSTPGQDRNYGYTF. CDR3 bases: TGTGCCAGAAGCACCCCGGGACAGGACCGTAACTATGGCTACACCTTC.

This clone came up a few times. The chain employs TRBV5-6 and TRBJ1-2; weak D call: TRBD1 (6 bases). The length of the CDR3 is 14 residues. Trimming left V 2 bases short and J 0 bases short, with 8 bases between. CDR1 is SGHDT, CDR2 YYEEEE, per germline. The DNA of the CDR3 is TGTGCCAGCAGCTTACGGACAGCTAACTATGGCTACACCTTC. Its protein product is CASSLRTANYGYTF.

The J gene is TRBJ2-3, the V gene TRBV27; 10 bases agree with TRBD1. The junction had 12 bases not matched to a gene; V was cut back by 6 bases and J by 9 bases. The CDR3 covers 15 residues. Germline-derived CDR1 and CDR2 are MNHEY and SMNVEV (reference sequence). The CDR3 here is CASSSFGTGVRTQYF. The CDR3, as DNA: TGTGCCAGCAGCTCTTTCGGGACAGGGGTGAGGACGCAGTATTTT.

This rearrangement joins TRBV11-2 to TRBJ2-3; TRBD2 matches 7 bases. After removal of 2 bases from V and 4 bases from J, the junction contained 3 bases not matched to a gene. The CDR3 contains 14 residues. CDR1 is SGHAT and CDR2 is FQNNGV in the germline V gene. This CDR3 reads CASSLRGSADTQYF. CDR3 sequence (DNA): TGTGCCAGCAGCTTACGCGGGAGTGCAGATACGCAGTATTTT.

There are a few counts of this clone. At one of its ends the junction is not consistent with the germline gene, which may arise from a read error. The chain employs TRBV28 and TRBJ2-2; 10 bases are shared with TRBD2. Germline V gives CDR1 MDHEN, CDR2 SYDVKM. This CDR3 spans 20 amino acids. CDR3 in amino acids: CASSLYARSGRAGLTGELFF. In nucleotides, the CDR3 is TGTGCCAGCAGCTTATACGCGAGGAGCGGGAGGGCCGGATTAACCGGGGAGCTGTTTTTT.

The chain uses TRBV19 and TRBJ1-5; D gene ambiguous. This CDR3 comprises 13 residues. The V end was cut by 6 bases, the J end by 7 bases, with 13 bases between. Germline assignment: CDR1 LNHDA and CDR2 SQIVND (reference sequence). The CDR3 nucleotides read TGTGCCAGTAGCCCTTTAAAAATCCAGCCCCAGCATTTT. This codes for CASSPLKIQPQHF.

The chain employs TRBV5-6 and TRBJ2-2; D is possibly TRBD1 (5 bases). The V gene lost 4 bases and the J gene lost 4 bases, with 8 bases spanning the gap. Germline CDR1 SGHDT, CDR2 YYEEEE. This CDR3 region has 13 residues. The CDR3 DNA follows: TGTGCCAGCAGCGCGACAGCCACCGGGGAGCTGTTTTTT. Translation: CASSATATGELFF.

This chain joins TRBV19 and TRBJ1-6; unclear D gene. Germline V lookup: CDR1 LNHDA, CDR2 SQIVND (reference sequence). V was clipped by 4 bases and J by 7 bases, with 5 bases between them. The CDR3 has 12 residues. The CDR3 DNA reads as TGTGCCAGTAGTACTTTGAATTCACCCCTCCACTTT. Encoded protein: CASSTLNSPLHF.

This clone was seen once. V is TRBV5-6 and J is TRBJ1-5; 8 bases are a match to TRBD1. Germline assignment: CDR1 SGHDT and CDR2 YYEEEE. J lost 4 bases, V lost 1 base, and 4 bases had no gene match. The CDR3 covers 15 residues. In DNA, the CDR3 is TGTGCCAGCAGCTTGACAGGGGGTTGGAATCAGCCCCAGCATTTT. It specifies CASSLTGGWNQPQHF.

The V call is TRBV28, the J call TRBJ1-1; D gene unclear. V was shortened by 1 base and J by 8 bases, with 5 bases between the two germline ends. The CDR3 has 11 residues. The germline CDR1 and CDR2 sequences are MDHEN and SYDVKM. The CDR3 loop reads CASSLFSEAFF. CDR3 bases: TGTGCCAGCAGTTTATTTTCAGAAGCTTTCTTT.

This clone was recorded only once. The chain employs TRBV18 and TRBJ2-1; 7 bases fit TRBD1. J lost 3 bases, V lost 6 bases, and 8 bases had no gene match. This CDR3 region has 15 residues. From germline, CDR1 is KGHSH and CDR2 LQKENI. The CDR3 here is CASSPRDSFYNEQFF. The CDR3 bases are TGTGCCAGCTCGCCCCGGGACAGCTTCTACAATGAGCAGTTCTTC. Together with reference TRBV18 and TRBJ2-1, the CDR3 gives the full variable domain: NAGVMQNPRHLVRRRGQEARLRCSPMKGHSHVYWYRQLPEEGLKFMVYLQKENIIDESGMPKERFSAEFPKEGPSILRIQQVVRGDSAAYFCASSPRDSFYNEQFFGPGTRLTVL.